This TCR beta chain was captured by sequencing in a study of shared clonotypes between healthy human individuals. Study-level background: Each donor contributed plates that comprised three CD4 naive, three CD4 memory, two CD8 naive and one CD8 memory.

TCRdb's table, derived via immunoSEQ multiplex PCR, lists solely in-frame clones and lacks some. The sample lists roughly 2.4 million clones; roughly 95% were seen once. Germline V gene lookup returns CDR1 MNHEY and CDR2 SMNVEV (reference sequence). This CDR3 contains 13 residues. Trimming took 2 bases from V and 7 from J, leaving 11 bases between them. This clone was recorded a few times. This TCR came from a man aged 18-30 years in good health. Material: naive CD4+ T cells sorted from blood. Regarding subset: CD45RA+ positively selected. This rearrangement joins TRBV27 to TRBJ1-1; TRBD1 is a possible D gene (6 bases). CDR3 in DNA: TGTGCCAGCAGTTTACAGGGGTTGGGTGAAGCTTTCTTT. Translation: CASSLQGLGEAFF.